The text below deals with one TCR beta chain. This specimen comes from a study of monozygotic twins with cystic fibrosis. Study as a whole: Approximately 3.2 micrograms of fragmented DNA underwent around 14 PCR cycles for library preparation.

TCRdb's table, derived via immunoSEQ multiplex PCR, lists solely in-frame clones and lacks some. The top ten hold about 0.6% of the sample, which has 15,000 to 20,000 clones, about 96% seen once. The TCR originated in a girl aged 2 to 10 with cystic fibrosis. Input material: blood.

CDR3 DNA sequence: TGTGCCAGCAGCGTCCAGGGGAGAGGAGACGAGCAGTACTTC. Its protein product is CASSVQGRGDEQYF. J is TRBJ2-7 and V is TRBV9; D is possibly TRBD1 (6 bases). V lost 2 bases to trimming and J lost 5 bases, with 14 bases between them. From germline, CDR1 is SGDLS and CDR2 YYNGEE. CDR3 length equals 14 residues.